This T cell receptor beta chain was captured in a study of CD8+ T cells in alopecia areata. Whole-study context: Treated patients took oral tofacitinib at 5 to 10 mg twice daily. For 6 to 18 months, tofacitinib was taken, and 6 months off drug followed. Findings and caveats of the study: Researchers report lesional scalp, most notably alopecia totalis/universalis, outstripped normal scalp in clonality.

Individuals with alopecia areata gave both lesional scalp punch biopsies and peripheral blood for collection. CDR3 length equals 14 residues. V dropped 6 bases and J dropped 4 bases, with 15 bases sitting between them. Germline V gene lookup returns CDR1 SEHNR and CDR2 FQNEAQ (reference sequence). As the sequencing template, cDNA was produced by extracting RNA and reverse transcribing it. Profiling relied on immunoSEQ multiplex PCR, and the TCRdb table lists in-frame clones only, not all of them. The sample holds approximately 8,200 clones, 55% seen once. Turning to this clone: Antigen: not known.

The sequences come from skin, collected at week 0. The receptor comes from a human donor with alopecia areata. The chain combines TRBV7-9 with TRBJ2-5; D is ambiguous. CDR3 sequence: CASSPFGRTETQYF. Here the CDR3 DNA reads TGTGCCAGCAGTCCCTTCGGGCGGACAGAGACCCAGTACTTC.